This T cell receptor (beta chain) stems from a study of blood T cells in healthy people across ages. With regard to this clonotype: What it binds is not known. A much larger clone sits a single nucleotide away, making a read error possible.

Study-level results: Naive CD4+ cell counts and diversity both ran higher in long-lived than in aged donors. Measured against age, TCR beta diversity per million T cells decreased in a roughly linear manner.

From germline, CDR1 is MNHEY and CDR2 SVGAGI. This CDR3 comprises 16 residues. Alongside a J-beta primer mix, a sample-barcoded 5' primer served in a second PCR lasting about 7 to 12 cycles. TCRdb called the 5' RACE reads again in MiXCR, with one record for every CDR3 protein. The sample has fewer than 900,000 distinct CDR3 sequences; roughly 35% are singletons. The chain links TRBV6-5 to TRBJ2-1; 7 bases align to TRBD1. Matching the DNA end better, TRBJ2-7 makes the J call doubtful. Sequenced: blood. The TCR originated in a man in his late teens or twenties in good health. The CDR3 protein is CATTSGQARSYNEQYF. The CDR3 DNA reads TGTGCCACCACATCAGGACAGGCCCGCTCCTACAATGAGCAGTACTTC.